These 23 T cell receptor beta chains share one sample of origin, sequenced in a study of cytomegalovirus exposure and HLA in healthy donors. A multiplex PCR was run with 60 Vbeta primers and 13 Jbeta primers. Assay used: immunoSEQ multiplex PCR; TCRdb lists only in-frame clones, some missing. The top ten clones hold around an eighth of a sample with 150,000 to 200,000 clones, 70% to 80% of them seen once. The sequencing sample was made of PBMCs. The receptor source for this set is a woman aged 40 to 50 in good health and CMV-seronegative.

For this clone: Other DNA sequences in the same sample also yield this CDR3. The chain carries TRBV7-3 and TRBJ2-1; D gene unclear. This CDR3 is built from 13 residues. Trimming took off 3 bases at V and 5 bases at J, with 8 bases between the two ends. The germline CDR1 and CDR2 sequences are SGHTA and FQGTGA. The chain's CDR3 is CASSLRRDNEQFF. In nucleotides, the CDR3 is TGTGCCAGCAGCTTGCGGCGTGACAATGAGCAGTTCTTC.

The chain links TRBV19 to TRBJ1-5; tentatively, D is TRBD1 (5 bases). There are 16 residues in the CDR3. V dropped 5 bases and J dropped 6 bases, with 20 bases sitting between them. CDR1 and CDR2 from the germline V gene are LNHDA and SQIVND (reference sequence). The CDR3 reads CASSQTGTAAGQPQHF. The CDR3 bases are TGTGCCAGTAGTCAGACCGGGACTGCCGCAGGTCAGCCCCAGCATTTT.

The chain joins TRBV7-9 to TRBJ1-2, with 9 positions matching TRBD1. The V segment lost 4 bases and the J segment 3 bases; nucleotides outside the gene matches: 9. CDR1 SEHNR and CDR2 FQNEAQ come from the germline V gene (reference sequence). This CDR3 has 16 amino acids. The chain's CDR3 is CASSSKSGQGYYGYTF. The CDR3 region has the DNA TGTGCCAGCAGCTCGAAGTCGGGACAGGGTTACTATGGCTACACCTTC.

The CDR3 DNA reads TGTGCCAGCAGCCAAGACAGGCGCTACGAGCAGTACTTC. It specifies CASSQDRRYEQYF. This chain connects TRBV14 to TRBJ2-7; D remains unclear. Trimming shortened V by 0 bases and J by 3 bases, and 6 bases separated the two germline ends. CDR3 length: 13 residues. In germline, CDR1 is SGHDN, CDR2 FVKESK.

The CDR3 is CASSQIPDRNYGYTF. CDR3 in DNA: TGCGCCAGCAGCCAAATACCGGACAGGAACTATGGCTACACCTTC. The chain couples TRBV4-3 to TRBJ1-2; 7 nucleotides match TRBD1. Germline V CDR1 and CDR2: LGHNA, YSLEER. V shed 2 bases and J 2 bases; nucleotides not matched to a gene: 5. CDR3 length equals 15 residues.

The rearrangement joins TRBV28 to TRBJ2-7, with a tentative D call TRBD1 (5 bases). Germline V gives CDR1 MDHEN, CDR2 SYDVKM. The V end was cut by 1 base, the J end by 7 bases, with 17 bases between. The CDR3 totals 15 residues. CDR3 sequence reads: CASSLSRSRRGEQYF. The CDR3, as DNA: TGTGCCAGCAGTTTATCCCGAAGTCGTAGGGGAGAGCAGTACTTC.

Comment on this clone: The junction shows a germline mismatch at one end, possibly a read error. The chain links TRBV7-9 to TRBJ1-1; a possible D gene is TRBD1 (6 bases). Germline lookup yields CDR1 SEHNR and CDR2 FQNEAQ (reference sequence). This CDR3 spans 15 amino acids. CDR3 nucleotides: TGTTCCAGCAGCACCCAGGGGCGAGGAGACACTGAAGCTTTCTTT. This gives the protein CSSSTQGRGDTEAFF.

The chain employs TRBV4-3 and TRBJ1-5; D gene ambiguous. V shed 0 bases and J shed 2 bases, with 2 bases lying between them. Germline loops: CDR1 LGHNA, CDR2 YSLEER. The CDR3 has 13 residues. The CDR3 DNA reads TGCGCCAGCAGCCAAGACGGCAATCAGCCCCAGCATTTT. Amino acid sequence: CASSQDGNQPQHF.

The V gene is TRBV6-5, the J gene TRBJ1-3; D gene ambiguous. With 0 bases removed from V and 2 bases from J, the gap between germline ends came to 8 bases. Germline V gene sequence: CDR1 MNHEY, CDR2 SVGAGI. This CDR3 has 15 amino acids. The CDR3 bases are TGTGCCAGCAGTTACTCGAACCGGGCTGGAAACACCATATATTTT. Residues: CASSYSNRAGNTIYF.

J is TRBJ1-5 and V is TRBV5-1; TRBD1 matches at 9 bases. Unmatched junction bases numbered 4, after V lost 4 bases and J lost 5 bases. This CDR3 has 14 amino acids. CDR1 and CDR2 from the germline V gene are SGHRS and YFSETQ. The CDR3 DNA reads TGCGCCAGCAGCCCAGGGACAGGGTATCAGCCCCAGCATTTT. This encodes CASSPGTGYQPQHF. Together with reference TRBV5-1 and TRBJ1-5, the CDR3 gives the full variable domain: KAGVTQTPRYLIKTRGQQVTLSCSPISGHRSVSWYQQTPGQGLQFLFEYFSETQRNKGNFPGRFSGRQFSNSRSEMNVSTLELGDSALYLCASSPGTGYQPQHFGDGTRLSIL.

The V gene is TRBV6-5, the J gene TRBJ2-7; D possibly corresponds to TRBD2 (5 bases). CDR3 length: 12 residues. V was pared by 6 bases and J by 3 bases, with 9 bases between. CDR1 MNHEY and CDR2 SVGAGI come from the germline V gene. CDR3 sequence: CASSSTSYEQYF. For the CDR3, the DNA is TGTGCCAGCAGCTCTACTAGCTACGAGCAGTACTTC.

V and J are TRBV7-2 and TRBJ1-5; 9 positions agree with TRBD1. The CDR3 spans 15 residues. The germline CDR1 and CDR2 sequences are SGHTA and FQGNSA. V gave up 2 bases and J gave up 7 bases; unmatched junction bases: 6. CDR3 protein: CASSLWGDRDQPQHF. CDR3 bases: TGTGCCAGCAGCTTATGGGGGGACAGGGACCAGCCCCAGCATTTT.

V and J are TRBV5-1 and TRBJ2-3; a weak D match, TRBD1 (5 bases). The CDR3 consists of 15 residues. The V and J ends lost 0 bases and 0 bases respectively, with 8 bases between them. Germline values: CDR1 SGHRS, CDR2 YFSETQ. CDR3 sequence: CASSLGQFSTDTQYF. The CDR3 bases are TGCGCCAGCAGCTTGGGACAGTTTAGCACAGATACGCAGTATTTT.

The V gene is TRBV10-3, the J gene TRBJ2-5; tentative D call: TRBD2 (6 bases). The CDR3 loop spans 12 amino acids. With 10 bases removed from V and 5 bases from J, the gap between germline ends came to 14 bases. From germline, CDR1 is ENHRY and CDR2 SYGVKD. The CDR3 reads CASGEGLETQYF. The CDR3 DNA sequence: TGTGCCAGCGGGGAAGGATTGGAGACCCAGTACTTC.

The chain employs TRBV9 and TRBJ2-3, with a weak D call TRBD2 (6 bases). Trimming pared 7 bases from V and 6 bases from J, leaving 21 bases between. This CDR3 spans 15 amino acids. CDR1 and CDR2 from the germline V gene are SGDLS and YYNGEE. CDR3 sequence (DNA): TGTGCCAGCTCTAAGGATGGGCGGGCGGGGGATACGCAGTATTTT. It encodes CASSKDGRAGDTQYF.

The chain is built from TRBV2 and TRBJ2-1; D is possibly TRBD1 (5 bases). This CDR3 spans 12 amino acids. CDR1 is SNHLY and CDR2 is FYNNEI in the germline V gene. Trimming shortened V by 5 bases and J by 12 bases, and 14 bases separated the two germline ends. The CDR3 bases are TGTGCCAGCAGTCAAACAGGATCTGTGCAGTTCTTC. Residues: CASSQTGSVQFF. Full variable domain (remainder filled in from reference TRBV2 and TRBJ2-1): EPEVTQTPSHQVTQMGQEVILRCVPISNHLYFYWYRQILGQKVEFLVSFYNNEISEKSEIFDDQFSVERPDGSNFTLKIRSTKLEDSAMYFCASSQTGSVQFFGPGTRLTVL.

This clone was seen only a few times. The chain uses TRBV29-1 and TRBJ1-1, with a tentative D call TRBD1 (5 bases). Trimming took 1 base from V and 5 from J, leaving 11 bases between them. Germline CDR1 and CDR2: SQVTM and ANQGSEA. CDR3 length equals 13 residues. The CDR3 DNA is TGCAGCGTTGAAGCCCTTGGGGGGACTGAAGCTTTCTTT. Amino acid sequence: CSVEALGGTEAFF.

This chain uses TRBV10-1 with TRBJ2-5; 8 nucleotides line up with TRBD2. V was clipped by 1 base and J by 4 bases; unmatched bases: 5. The CDR3 spans 15 residues. The germline V gene encodes CDR1 WNHNN and CDR2 SYGVQD (reference sequence). The CDR3 spells CASSEYSGGGETQYF. The DNA for the CDR3 is TGCGCCAGCAGTGAGTACAGCGGGGGTGGAGAGACCCAGTACTTC.

This chain links TRBV27 with TRBJ2-2; D is possibly TRBD1 (6 bases). CDR3 length equals 12 residues. V was shortened by 6 bases and J by 6 bases, with 8 bases between the two germline ends. Germline lookup yields CDR1 MNHEY and CDR2 SMNVEV (reference sequence). The CDR3 loop is CASSEGAGELFF. CDR3 bases: TGTGCCAGCAGCGAGGGGGCCGGGGAGCTGTTTTTT.

This clone was seen a handful of times. This rearrangement joins TRBV10-3 to TRBJ1-2, with D unresolved. The CDR3 runs 14 residues. Germline V lookup: CDR1 ENHRY, CDR2 SYGVKD. Trimming pared 8 bases from V and 2 bases from J, leaving 15 bases between. Here the CDR3 DNA reads TGTGCCATCGTCTCCGGGGAATCAAACTATGGCTACACCTTC. It is translated as CAIVSGESNYGYTF.

This clone was counted a few times. The gene calls are TRBV14 and TRBJ1-2; the D gene is possibly TRBD1 (5 bases). The ends were cut back, 4 bases at V and 8 bases at J, with 14 bases in the middle. The CDR3 runs to 13 residues. The germline V gene has CDR1 SGHDN and CDR2 FVKESK. In DNA, the CDR3 is TGTGCCAGCAGCCTGGACGGCGCAGGGGGCTACACCTTC. It yields the protein CASSLDGAGGYTF.

The CDR3: CASSPSNGAGYTF. The DNA of the CDR3 is TGTGCCAGCAGCCCTTCCAACGGAGCGGGCTACACCTTC. This chain connects TRBV7-3 to TRBJ1-2; D is undetermined. The CDR3 sequence is 13 residues long. Per germline, CDR1 SGHTA and CDR2 FQGTGA. The V and J ends lost 5 bases and 8 bases respectively, with 15 bases between them.

This rearrangement joins TRBV28 to TRBJ2-2; D uncertain. Germline V CDR1 and CDR2: MDHEN, SYDVKM. This CDR3 contains 14 residues. Trimming left V 10 bases short and J 2 bases short, with 14 bases between. The CDR3 is CAILERLNTGELFF. CDR3 in DNA: TGTGCCATCTTGGAGAGATTAAACACCGGGGAGCTGTTTTTT.